This passage covers 20 T cell receptor beta chains from one sample sequenced in a study of cytomegalovirus exposure and HLA in healthy donors. The PCR had 60 Vbeta and 13 Jbeta primers. Assay: immunoSEQ multiplex PCR; the TCRdb copy retains only in-frame clones and omits some. The sample has about 130,000 clones. Sequencing was carried out using PBMCs. These receptor sequences come from a woman aged 55-70 years in good health and CMV-seronegative.

The chain is built from TRBV5-1 and TRBJ1-2, with TRBD1 identical over 12 bases. The length of the CDR3 is 15 residues. The V segment lost 3 bases and the J segment 4 bases; nucleotides outside the gene matches: 4. Germline V CDR1 and CDR2: SGHRS, YFSETQ. For the CDR3, the DNA is TGCGCCAGCAGCTGGGGACAGGGGGCAGGCTATGGCTACACCTTC. It specifies CASSWGQGAGYGYTF.

This chain connects TRBV6-1 to TRBJ2-7; D not certain. The V and J ends lost 6 bases and 0 bases respectively, with 15 bases between them. Germline lookup yields CDR1 MNHNS and CDR2 SASEGT. The CDR3 sequence is 15 residues long. The CDR3 DNA reads TGTGCCAGCAGAGTAGACACTCTTGGCTCCTACGAGCAGTACTTC. The encoded protein is CASRVDTLGSYEQYF.

The rearrangement links TRBV7-2 to TRBJ1-5; TRBD1 might be the D (5 bases). Trimming pared 5 bases from V and 2 bases from J, leaving 22 bases between. This CDR3 is built from 18 residues. CDR1 and CDR2 from the germline V gene are SGHTA and FQGNSA. The CDR3 spells CASSLRPVRDFRNQPQHF. In DNA, the CDR3 is TGTGCCAGCAGCCTTAGACCCGTACGGGACTTCCGCAATCAGCCCCAGCATTTT.

V is TRBV2 and J is TRBJ2-5, with 7 positions matching TRBD2. This CDR3 contains 14 residues. Germline lookup yields CDR1 SNHLY and CDR2 FYNNEI. V gave up 5 bases and J gave up 0 bases; unmatched junction bases: 3. CDR3 loop: CASSKRENQETQYF. CDR3 DNA sequence: TGTGCCAGCAGTAAGCGGGAAAACCAAGAGACCCAGTACTTC.

This chain joins TRBV27 and TRBJ2-7; a possible D gene is TRBD2 (5 bases). The CDR3 totals 15 residues. Germline V gene lookup returns CDR1 MNHEY and CDR2 SMNVEV (reference sequence). With 1 base removed from V and 0 bases from J, the gap between germline ends came to 10 bases. CDR3 amino acids: CASSLFLSGSYEQYF. CDR3 nucleotides: TGTGCCAGCAGTTTATTTCTGAGCGGCTCCTACGAGCAGTACTTC.

The V gene is TRBV30, the J gene TRBJ1-2, with D perhaps TRBD1 (5 bases). In germline, CDR1 is GTSNPN, CDR2 SVGIG (reference sequence). The CDR3 length is 15 residues. The ends were cut back, 7 bases at V and 5 bases at J, with 23 bases in the middle. Here the CDR3 DNA reads TGTGCCTCCCTCGCCGGATTCCGGGGGGGATATGGCTACACCTTC. This sequence encodes CASLAGFRGGYGYTF.

This chain uses TRBV6-1 with TRBJ1-4, with a possible D match to TRBD1 (6 bases). Germline loops: CDR1 MNHNS, CDR2 SASEGT. Trimming stripped 7 bases from V and 0 bases from J, with 12 bases between. The CDR3 is made up of 15 amino acids. The CDR3: CASMGQAATNEKLFF. The CDR3 region has the DNA TGTGCCAGCATGGGACAAGCAGCAACTAATGAAAAACTGTTTTTT.

This rearrangement joins TRBV10-3 to TRBJ1-2; no clear D. Germline CDR1 reads ENHRY; CDR2 reads SYGVKD. The V gene lost 8 bases and the J gene lost 2 bases, with 18 bases spanning the gap. The CDR3 totals 15 residues. Here the CDR3 DNA reads TGTGCCATCGGTCAAGACTCCCGGCGGAACTATGGCTACACCTTC. Protein product: CAIGQDSRRNYGYTF.

V is TRBV11-3 and J is TRBJ2-1; possible D gene TRBD2, 5 bases. CDR1 is SGHNT, CDR2 YENEEA, per germline. The V end lost 4 bases, the J end lost 2 bases, and 12 bases lay between the germline ends. The CDR3 has 15 residues. CDR3 DNA sequence: TGTGCCAGCAGCTCGTCTGACGGGACCTACAATGAGCAGTTCTTC. Its protein product is CASSSSDGTYNEQFF.

The V call is TRBV6-5, the J call TRBJ1-5; tentative D call: TRBD1 (5 bases). CDR1 and CDR2 (germline): MNHEY, SVGAGI. The ends were cut back, 8 bases at V and 3 bases at J, with 14 bases in the middle. There are 14 residues in the CDR3. The CDR3: CASGPIGANQPQHF. The CDR3, as DNA: TGTGCCAGCGGCCCCATTGGGGCCAATCAGCCCCAGCATTTT.

This chain connects TRBV5-4 to TRBJ2-7, with a possible D match to TRBD1 (7 bases). The CDR3 length is 15 residues. Trimming stripped 0 bases from V and 3 bases from J, with 13 bases between. Per germline, CDR1 SGHNT and CDR2 YYREEE (reference sequence). The CDR3, as DNA: TGTGCCAGCAGCTTGGGGCAGGGGGGAGGCTACGAGCAGTACTTC. This codes for CASSLGQGGGYEQYF.

V usage is TRBV7-3 and J usage is TRBJ2-7; 8 bases align to TRBD2. The germline gives CDR1 SGHTA, CDR2 FQGTGA. Germline trimming cut 2 bases from V and 0 bases from J; bases unmatched to any gene: 3. The CDR3 is made up of 15 amino acids. The CDR3 loop reads CASSLGGRSSYEQYF. The CDR3 bases are TGTGCCAGCAGCTTAGGCGGGAGGAGCTCCTACGAGCAGTACTTC.

V is TRBV2 and J is TRBJ1-1; 7 bases align to TRBD1. This CDR3 has 14 amino acids. From germline, CDR1 is SNHLY and CDR2 FYNNEI. J was trimmed by 4 bases and V by 4 bases; bases with no gene match: 6. The CDR3 protein is CASSAGGGSTEAFF. The DNA for the CDR3 is TGTGCCAGCAGTGCCGGAGGGGGCAGCACTGAAGCTTTCTTT. The entire variable domain, with the rest obtained from reference TRBV2 and TRBJ1-1, is as follows: EPEVTQTPSHQVTQMGQEVILRCVPISNHLYFYWYRQILGQKVEFLVSFYNNEISEKSEIFDDQFSVERPDGSNFTLKIRSTKLEDSAMYFCASSAGGGSTEAFFGQGTRLTVV.

The chain uses TRBV4-2 and TRBJ2-4, with a possible D match to TRBD2 (6 bases). The CDR3 spans 16 residues. The germline gives CDR1 LGHNA, CDR2 YNFKEQ. Trimming cost V 4 bases and J 7 bases, with 20 bases left between them. CDR3 region: CASSPRDSGSSNIQYF. CDR3 bases: TGTGCCAGCAGCCCGCGGGACTCAGGATCCTCTAACATTCAGTACTTC.

The gene calls are TRBV2 and TRBJ2-7, with D possibly TRBD1 on 6 matching bases. Trimming removed 2 bases at V and 0 bases at J, with 17 bases between. Germline V gives CDR1 SNHLY, CDR2 FYNNEI. CDR3 length: 17 amino acids. CDR3 DNA: TGTGCCAGCAGTGAAATGTCCCGACGGACAGACTCCTACGAGCAGTACTTC. Its protein is CASSEMSRRTDSYEQYF.

This chain connects TRBV7-3 to TRBJ2-2; D gene ambiguous. Per germline, CDR1 SGHTA and CDR2 FQGTGA. This CDR3 is 13 amino acids long. Trimming took 7 bases from V and 2 from J, leaving 8 bases between them. This CDR3 reads CASKVANTGELFF. Written as DNA, the CDR3 is TGTGCCAGCAAGGTAGCAAACACCGGGGAGCTGTTTTTT.

The J gene is TRBJ1-1, the V gene TRBV19; D unresolved. The V end was cut by 2 bases, the J end by 4 bases, with 8 bases between. The CDR3 runs to 13 residues. Germline values: CDR1 LNHDA, CDR2 SQIVND (reference sequence). The CDR3 DNA reads TGTGCCAGTAGTATAAAATCGGGCACTGAAGCTTTCTTT. Encoded protein: CASSIKSGTEAFF.

The chain couples TRBV7-8 to TRBJ2-5, with D possibly being TRBD1 (5 bases). CDR1 and CDR2 (germline): SGHVS, FQNEAQ. CDR3 size: 14 residues. V was pared by 2 bases and J by 4 bases, with 11 bases between. The CDR3: CASSLNIGAETQYF. CDR3 DNA sequence: TGTGCCAGCAGCTTAAACATAGGGGCAGAGACCCAGTACTTC.

Written as DNA, the CDR3 is TGTGCCAGCAGCTTACAGGGGGCACATGAAAAACTGTTTTTT. Amino acid sequence: CASSLQGAHEKLFF. The genes are TRBV5-4 and TRBJ1-4; 9 bases align to TRBD1. The CDR3 has 14 amino acids. Losses at the gene ends were 2 bases for V and 6 bases for J; bases not matched to a gene: 2. Germline V gene lookup returns CDR1 SGHNT and CDR2 YYREEE (reference sequence).

The chain employs TRBV29-1 and TRBJ2-5, with TRBD1 matching over 11 bases. V lost 7 bases to trimming and J lost 4 bases; unmatched junction nucleotides: 5. The CDR3 is 13 residues long. Germline loops: CDR1 SQVTM, CDR2 ANQGSEA. Written as DNA, the CDR3 is TGCAGCGACAGGGGACAGGGGGTAGAGACCCAGTACTTC. This codes for CSDRGQGVETQYF.